The following is a T cell receptor (beta chain) sequence with its context. These data are taken from a study of blood T cell repertoires in COVID-19. Participants were aged about 18 to 90 years, lived in around 22 US areas, and enrolled virtually. In the original workflow: Reference gene primer amplification gave estimated nucleated cell counts. Measured with immunoSEQ multiplex PCR; TCRdb has only the in-frame clones, and not every one. V and J calls and clone size are copied from that table; D and trimming were computed from the DNA. The table records hundreds of thousands of clones, roughly nine tenths of them present only once. V dropped 5 bases and J dropped 12 bases, with 12 bases sitting between them. The CDR3 has 11 residues. The germline V gene has CDR1 SGHDT and CDR2 YYEEEE.

The chain has TRBV5-6 and TRBJ2-1, with a weak D call TRBD1 (6 bases). The sample was PBMCs or T cells enriched from blood (not recorded which). The TCR was taken from a man aged 25 to 40 who had recovered from COVID-19. The CDR3 DNA reads TGTGCCAGCAGTCAAACAGGGTCGCAGTTCTTC. It translates to CASSQTGSQFF.